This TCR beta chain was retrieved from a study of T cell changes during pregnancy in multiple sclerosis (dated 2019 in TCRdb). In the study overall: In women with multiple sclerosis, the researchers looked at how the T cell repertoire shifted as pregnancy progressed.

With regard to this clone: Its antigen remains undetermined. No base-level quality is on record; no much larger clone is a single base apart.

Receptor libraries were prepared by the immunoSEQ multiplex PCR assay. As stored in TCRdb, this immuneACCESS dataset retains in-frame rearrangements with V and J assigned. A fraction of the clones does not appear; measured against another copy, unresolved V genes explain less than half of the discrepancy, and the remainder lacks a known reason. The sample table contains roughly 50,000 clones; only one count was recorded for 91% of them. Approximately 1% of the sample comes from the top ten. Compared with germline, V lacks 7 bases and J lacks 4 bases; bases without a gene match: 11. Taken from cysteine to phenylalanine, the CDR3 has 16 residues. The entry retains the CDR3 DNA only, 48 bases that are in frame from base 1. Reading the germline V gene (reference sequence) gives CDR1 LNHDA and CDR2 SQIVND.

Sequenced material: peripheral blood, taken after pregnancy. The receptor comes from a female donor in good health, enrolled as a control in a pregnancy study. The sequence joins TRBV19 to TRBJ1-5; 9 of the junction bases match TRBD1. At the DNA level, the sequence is TGTGCCAGTACCCAAGGACAGGGGAGATCAAATCAGCCCCAGCATTTT. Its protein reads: CASTQGQGRSNQPQHF.